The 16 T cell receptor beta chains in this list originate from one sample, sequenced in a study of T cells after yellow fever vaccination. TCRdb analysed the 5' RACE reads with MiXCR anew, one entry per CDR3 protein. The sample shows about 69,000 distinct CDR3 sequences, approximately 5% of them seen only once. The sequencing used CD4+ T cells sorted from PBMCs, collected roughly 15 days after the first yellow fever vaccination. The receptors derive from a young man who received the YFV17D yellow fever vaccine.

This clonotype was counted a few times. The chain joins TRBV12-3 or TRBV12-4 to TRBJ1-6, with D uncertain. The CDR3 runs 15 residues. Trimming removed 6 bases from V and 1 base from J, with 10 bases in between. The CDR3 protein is CASRVEGSYNSPLHF. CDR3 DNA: TGTGCCAGCAGGGTAGAGGGATCCTATAATTCACCCCTCCACTTT.

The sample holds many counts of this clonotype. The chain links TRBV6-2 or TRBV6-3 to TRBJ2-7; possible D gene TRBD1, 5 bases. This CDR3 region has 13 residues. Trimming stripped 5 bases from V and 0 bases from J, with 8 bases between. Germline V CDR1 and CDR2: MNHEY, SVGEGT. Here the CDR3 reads CASSNRISYEQYV. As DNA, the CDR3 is TGTGCCAGCAGTAACAGGATCTCCTACGAGCAGTACGTC.

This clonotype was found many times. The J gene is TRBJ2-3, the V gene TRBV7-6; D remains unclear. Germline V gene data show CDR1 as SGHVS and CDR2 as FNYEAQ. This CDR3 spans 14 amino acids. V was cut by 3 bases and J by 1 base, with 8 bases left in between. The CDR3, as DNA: TGTGCCAGCAGCTTTGATCGGGGCACAGATACGCAGTATTTT. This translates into CASSFDRGTDTQYF.

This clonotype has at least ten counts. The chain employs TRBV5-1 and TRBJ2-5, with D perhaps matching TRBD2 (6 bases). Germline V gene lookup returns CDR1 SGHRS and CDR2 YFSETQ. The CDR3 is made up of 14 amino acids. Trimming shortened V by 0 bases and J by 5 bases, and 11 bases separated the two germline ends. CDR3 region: CASSLARLGETQYF. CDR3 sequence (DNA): TGCGCCAGCAGCTTGGCGAGACTAGGGGAGACCCAGTACTTC.

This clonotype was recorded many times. The CDR3 DNA reads as TGTGCCAGCAGTTTTTTTGCATCCCGGGGAGATACGCAGTATTTT. Translating gives CASSFFASRGDTQYF. The chain is built from TRBV12-3 or TRBV12-4 and TRBJ2-3; tentatively, D is TRBD2 (5 bases). Trimming stripped 3 bases from V and 5 bases from J, with 15 bases between. The CDR3 runs to 15 residues.

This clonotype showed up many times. The CDR3 DNA reads as TGTGCCAGCAGGGGCCCTTCCGCTAGCTTGCTCTATGGCTACACCTTC. Translation: CASRGPSASLLYGYTF. The chain links TRBV6-1 to TRBJ1-2, with unresolved D. The CDR3 is 16 amino acids. Germline CDR1 MNHNS, CDR2 SASEGT. Between the trimmed V and J ends, which lost 6 bases and 4 bases, there was a span of 21 bases.

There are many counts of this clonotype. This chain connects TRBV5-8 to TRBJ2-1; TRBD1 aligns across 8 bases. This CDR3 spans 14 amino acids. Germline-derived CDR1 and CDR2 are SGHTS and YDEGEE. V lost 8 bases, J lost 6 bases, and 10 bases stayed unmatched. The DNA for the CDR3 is TGTGCCAGTCAAACAGGGGGGTCGGTCAATGAGCAGTTCTTC. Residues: CASQTGGSVNEQFF.

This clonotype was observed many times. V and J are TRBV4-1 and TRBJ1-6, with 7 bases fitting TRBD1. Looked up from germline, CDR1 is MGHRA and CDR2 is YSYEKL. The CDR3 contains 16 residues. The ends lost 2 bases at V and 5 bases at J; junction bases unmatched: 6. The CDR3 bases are TGCGCCAGCAGCCAATCGACAGGGTCGGATAATTCACCCCTCCACTTT. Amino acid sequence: CASSQSTGSDNSPLHF.

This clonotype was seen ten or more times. The CDR3 spells CAWSVGAPPYEQYF. The CDR3 DNA is TGTGCCTGGAGTGTTGGGGCCCCTCCCTACGAGCAGTACTTC. The V gene is TRBV30, the J gene TRBJ2-7; D is perhaps TRBD1 (5 bases). This CDR3 comprises 14 residues. Germline V lookup: CDR1 GTSNPN, CDR2 SVGIG (reference sequence). V was pared by 0 bases and J by 2 bases, with 11 bases between.

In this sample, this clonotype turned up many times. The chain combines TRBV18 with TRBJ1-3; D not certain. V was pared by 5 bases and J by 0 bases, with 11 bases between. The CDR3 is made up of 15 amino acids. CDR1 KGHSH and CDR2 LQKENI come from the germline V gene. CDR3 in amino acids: CASSMSGRSGNTIYF. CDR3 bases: TGTGCCAGCTCAATGTCGGGCCGCTCTGGAAACACCATATATTTT.

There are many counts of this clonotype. The DNA for the CDR3 is TGTGCCAGCACCCTCAACAGGGGCACCGGGGAGCTGTTTTTT. It translates to CASTLNRGTGELFF. The chain joins TRBV6-5 to TRBJ2-2, with TRBD1 matching over 7 bases. Germline loops: CDR1 MNHEY, CDR2 SVGAGI. With V trimmed by 7 bases and J by 4 bases, 6 bases remained unmatched. The CDR3 has 14 residues.

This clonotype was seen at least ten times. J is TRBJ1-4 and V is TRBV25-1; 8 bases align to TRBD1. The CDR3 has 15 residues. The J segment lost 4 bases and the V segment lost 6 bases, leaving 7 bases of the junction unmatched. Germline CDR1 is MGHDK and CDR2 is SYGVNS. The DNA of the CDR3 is TGTGCCAGCAGGGGAGGACAGGGTAGTAATGAAAAACTGTTTTTT. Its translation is CASRGGQGSNEKLFF.

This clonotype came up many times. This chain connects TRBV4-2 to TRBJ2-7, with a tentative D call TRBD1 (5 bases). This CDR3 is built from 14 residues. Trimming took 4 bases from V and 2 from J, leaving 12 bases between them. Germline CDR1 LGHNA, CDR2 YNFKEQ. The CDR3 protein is CASSPEGVPYEQYF. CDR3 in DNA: TGTGCCAGCAGCCCAGAAGGGGTACCCTACGAGCAGTACTTC.

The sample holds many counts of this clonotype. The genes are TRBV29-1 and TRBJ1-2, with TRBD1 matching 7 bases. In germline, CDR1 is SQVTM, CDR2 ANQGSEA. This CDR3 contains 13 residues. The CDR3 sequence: CGTKTGKFYGYTF. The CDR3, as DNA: TGCGGGACAAAGACAGGGAAGTTCTATGGCTACACCTTC. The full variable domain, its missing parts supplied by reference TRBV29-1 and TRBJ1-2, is SAVISQKPSRDICQRGTSLTIQCQVDSQVTMMFWYRQQPGQSLTLIATANQGSEATYESGFVIDKFPISRPNLTFSTLTVSNMSPEDSSIYLCGTKTGKFYGYTFGSGTRLTVV.

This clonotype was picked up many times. This chain's CDR3 is CASGKWTSGYEQYF. CDR3 nucleotides: TGCGCCAGCGGGAAATGGACTAGCGGCTACGAGCAGTACTTC. V and J are TRBV5-1 and TRBJ2-7, with 10 bases matching TRBD2. The CDR3 is 14 amino acids. Unmatched junction bases numbered 7, after V lost 7 bases and J lost 3 bases. Germline V lookup: CDR1 SGHRS, CDR2 YFSETQ.

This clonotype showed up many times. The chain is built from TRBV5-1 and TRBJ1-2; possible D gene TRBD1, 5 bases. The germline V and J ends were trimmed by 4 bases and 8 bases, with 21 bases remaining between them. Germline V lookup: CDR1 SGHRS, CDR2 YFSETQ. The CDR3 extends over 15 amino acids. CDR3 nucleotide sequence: TGCGCCAGCAGCACAGGACCGGGGGGTCTTGAGGGCTACACCTTC. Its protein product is CASSTGPGGLEGYTF.